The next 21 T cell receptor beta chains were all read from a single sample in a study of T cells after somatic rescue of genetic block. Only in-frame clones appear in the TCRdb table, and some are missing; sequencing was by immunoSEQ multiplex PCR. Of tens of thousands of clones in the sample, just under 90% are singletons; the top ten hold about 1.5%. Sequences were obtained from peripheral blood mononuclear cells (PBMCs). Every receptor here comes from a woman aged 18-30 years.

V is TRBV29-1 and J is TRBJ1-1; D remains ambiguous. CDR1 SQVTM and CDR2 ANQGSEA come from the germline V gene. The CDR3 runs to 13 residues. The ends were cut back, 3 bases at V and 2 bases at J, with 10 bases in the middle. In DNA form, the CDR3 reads TGCAGCGTTGAGTGGCAGGATAACACTGAAGCTTTCTTT. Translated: CSVEWQDNTEAFF.

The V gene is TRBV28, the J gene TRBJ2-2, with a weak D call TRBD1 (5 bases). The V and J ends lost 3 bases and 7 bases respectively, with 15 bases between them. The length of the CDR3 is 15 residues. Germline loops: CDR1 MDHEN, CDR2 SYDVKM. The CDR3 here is CASSFRGAQGGELFF. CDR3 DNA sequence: TGTGCCAGCAGTTTCCGTGGGGCCCAAGGCGGGGAGCTGTTTTTT.

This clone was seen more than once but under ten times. The CDR3 nucleotides are TGTGCCTGGAGTGTAGGGCAGGGCTGGCAGCCCCAGCATTTT. It yields the protein CAWSVGQGWQPQHF. V usage is TRBV30 and J usage is TRBJ1-5; maybe TRBD1 (5 bases). CDR1 is GTSNPN and CDR2 is SVGIG in the germline V gene (reference sequence). V was trimmed by 0 bases and J by 7 bases, leaving 13 bases between them. CDR3 size: 14 residues.

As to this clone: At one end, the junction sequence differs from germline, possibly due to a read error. The CDR3 is CASSLARTYEQYF. The CDR3 DNA is TGTGCTAGCAGCTTAGCCAGAACCTACGAGCAGTACTTC. This sequence joins TRBV7-7 and TRBJ2-7, with D uncertain. The CDR3 has 13 residues. CDR1 and CDR2 (germline): SSHAT, FNYEAQ (reference sequence).

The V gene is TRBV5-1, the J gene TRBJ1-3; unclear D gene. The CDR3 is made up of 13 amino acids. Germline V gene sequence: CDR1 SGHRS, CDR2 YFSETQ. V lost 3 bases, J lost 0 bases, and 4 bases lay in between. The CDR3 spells CASSSDSGNTIYF. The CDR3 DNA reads TGCGCCAGCAGCTCGGACTCTGGAAACACCATATATTTT.

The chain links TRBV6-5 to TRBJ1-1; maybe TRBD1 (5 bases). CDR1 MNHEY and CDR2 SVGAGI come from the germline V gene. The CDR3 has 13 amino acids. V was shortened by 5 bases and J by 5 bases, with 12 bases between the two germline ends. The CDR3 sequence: CASSLLRGTEAFF. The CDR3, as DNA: TGTGCCAGCAGTCTCCTACGGGGGACTGAAGCTTTCTTT.

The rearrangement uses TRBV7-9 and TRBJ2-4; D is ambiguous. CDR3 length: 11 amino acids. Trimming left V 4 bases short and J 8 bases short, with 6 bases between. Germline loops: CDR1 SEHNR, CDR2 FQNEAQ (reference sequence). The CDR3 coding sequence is TGTGCCAGCAGCTGGTCTGACATTCAGTACTTC. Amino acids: CASSWSDIQYF. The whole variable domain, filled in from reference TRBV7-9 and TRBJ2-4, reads DTGVSQNPRHKITKRGQNVTFRCDPISEHNRLYWYRQTLGQGPEFLTYFQNEAQLEKSRLLSDRFSAERPKGSFSTLEIQRTEQGDSAMYLCASSWSDIQYFGAGTRLSVL.

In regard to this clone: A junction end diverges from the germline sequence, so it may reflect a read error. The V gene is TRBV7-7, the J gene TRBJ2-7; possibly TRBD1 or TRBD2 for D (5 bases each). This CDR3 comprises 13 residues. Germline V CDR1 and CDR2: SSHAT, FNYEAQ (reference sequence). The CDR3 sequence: CASSSGLNYEQYF. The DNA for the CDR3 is TGTGCTAGCAGCTCGGGGCTGAACTACGAGCAGTACTTC.

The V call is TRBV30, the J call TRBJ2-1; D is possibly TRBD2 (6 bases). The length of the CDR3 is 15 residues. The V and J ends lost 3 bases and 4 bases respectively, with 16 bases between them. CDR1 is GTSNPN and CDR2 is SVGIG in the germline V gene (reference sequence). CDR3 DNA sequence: TGTGCCTGGAGAGCCATGAGCGGGTATTACAATGAGCAGTTCTTC. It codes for CAWRAMSGYYNEQFF.

Here the CDR3 reads CASSPRRGDGRTGTGYNQPQHF. As DNA, the CDR3 is TGTGCCAGCTCACCAAGACGAGGCGACGGGCGAACCGGGACAGGGTATAATCAGCCCCAGCATTTT. The V gene is TRBV18, the J gene TRBJ1-5; 9 positions agree with TRBD1. Germline trimming cut 2 bases from V and 4 bases from J; bases unmatched to any gene: 24. CDR3 size: 22 residues. The germline gives CDR1 KGHSH, CDR2 LQKENI.

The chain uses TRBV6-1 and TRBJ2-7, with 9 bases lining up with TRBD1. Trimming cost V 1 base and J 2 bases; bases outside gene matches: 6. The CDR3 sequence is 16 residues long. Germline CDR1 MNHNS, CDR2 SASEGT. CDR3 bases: TGTGCCAGCAGTGAAGGTGCGGGACAGGGCCCCTACGAGCAGTACTTC. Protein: CASSEGAGQGPYEQYF.

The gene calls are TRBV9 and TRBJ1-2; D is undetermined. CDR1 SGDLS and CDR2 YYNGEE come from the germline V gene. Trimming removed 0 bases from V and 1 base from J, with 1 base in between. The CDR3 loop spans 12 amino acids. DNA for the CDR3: TGTGCCAGCAGCGTAGGTAACTATGGCTACACCTTC. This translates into CASSVGNYGYTF. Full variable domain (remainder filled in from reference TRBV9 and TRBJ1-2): DSGVTQTPKHLITATGQRVTLRCSPRSGDLSVYWYQQSLDQGLQFLIQYYNGEERAKGNILERFSAQQFPDLHSELNLSSLELGDSALYFCASSVGNYGYTFGSGTRLTVV.

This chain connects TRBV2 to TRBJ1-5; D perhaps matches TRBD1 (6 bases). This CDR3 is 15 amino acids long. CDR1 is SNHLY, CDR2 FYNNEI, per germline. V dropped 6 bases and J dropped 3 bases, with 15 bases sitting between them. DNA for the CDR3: TGTGCCAGCAGGGGGGTAGGGGGTGACAATCAGCCCCAGCATTTT. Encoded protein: CASRGVGGDNQPQHF.

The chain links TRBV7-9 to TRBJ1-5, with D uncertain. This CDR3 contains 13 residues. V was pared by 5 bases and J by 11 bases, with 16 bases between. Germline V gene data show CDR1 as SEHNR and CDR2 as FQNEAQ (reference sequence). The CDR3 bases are TGTGCCAGCAGCCCAGCGGTAGCCGGGGCCCAGCATTTT. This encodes CASSPAVAGAQHF.

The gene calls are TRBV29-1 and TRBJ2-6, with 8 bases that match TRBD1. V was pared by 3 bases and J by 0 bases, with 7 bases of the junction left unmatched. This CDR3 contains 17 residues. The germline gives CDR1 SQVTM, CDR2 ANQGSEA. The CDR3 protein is CSVDWDRRHSGANVLTF. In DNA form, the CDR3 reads TGCAGCGTTGATTGGGACAGGCGACACTCTGGGGCCAACGTCCTGACTTTC.

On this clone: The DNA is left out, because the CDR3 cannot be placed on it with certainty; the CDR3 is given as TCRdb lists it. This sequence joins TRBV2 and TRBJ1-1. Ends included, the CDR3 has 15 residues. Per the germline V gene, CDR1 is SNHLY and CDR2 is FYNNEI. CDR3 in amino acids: CASSPSVRKDTEAFF.

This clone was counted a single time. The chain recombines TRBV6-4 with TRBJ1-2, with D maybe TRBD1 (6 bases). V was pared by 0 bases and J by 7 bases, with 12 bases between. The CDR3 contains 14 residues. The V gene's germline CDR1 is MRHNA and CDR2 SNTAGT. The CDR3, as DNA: TGTGCCAGCAGTGACTCGGGGGCAGGGCGTGGCTACACCTTC. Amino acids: CASSDSGAGRGYTF.

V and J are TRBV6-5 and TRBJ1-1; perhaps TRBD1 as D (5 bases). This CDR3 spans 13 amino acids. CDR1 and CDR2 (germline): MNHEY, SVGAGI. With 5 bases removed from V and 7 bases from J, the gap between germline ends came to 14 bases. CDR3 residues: CASSNWDGGEAFF. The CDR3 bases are TGTGCCAGCAGTAATTGGGACGGCGGTGAAGCTTTCTTT.

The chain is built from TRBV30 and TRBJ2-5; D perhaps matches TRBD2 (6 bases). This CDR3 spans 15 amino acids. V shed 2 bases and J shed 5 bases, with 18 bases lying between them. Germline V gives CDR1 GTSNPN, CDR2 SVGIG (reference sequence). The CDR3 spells CAWSLLGGLGETQYF. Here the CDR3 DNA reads TGTGCCTGGAGTCTCCTCGGAGGGCTTGGGGAGACCCAGTACTTC.

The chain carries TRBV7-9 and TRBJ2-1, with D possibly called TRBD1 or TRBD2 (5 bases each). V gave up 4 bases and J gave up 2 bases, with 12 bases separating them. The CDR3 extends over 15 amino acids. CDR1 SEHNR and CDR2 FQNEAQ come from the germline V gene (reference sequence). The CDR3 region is CASSSGLWTYNEQFF. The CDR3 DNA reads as TGTGCCAGCAGCTCGGGGCTATGGACCTACAATGAGCAGTTCTTC.

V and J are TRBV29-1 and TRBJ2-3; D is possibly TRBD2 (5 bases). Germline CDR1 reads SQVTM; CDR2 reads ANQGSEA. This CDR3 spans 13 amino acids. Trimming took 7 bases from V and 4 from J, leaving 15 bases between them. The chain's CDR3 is CSETGKPPDTQYF. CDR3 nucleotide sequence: TGCAGCGAGACCGGGAAACCACCAGATACGCAGTATTTT.